Each of the 3 T cell receptor beta chains below was sequenced from the same sample in a study of molecular identifiers for immune sequencing clone quantification. TCRdb itself ran the PCR reads through MiXCR, one entry per CDR3 protein. The sample contains about 640,000 distinct CDR3 sequences, around 20% of which appear only once. Sequenced input: naive CD8+ T cells from blood, with Jurkat cell RNA spiked in. Documented subset: FACS-sorted CD8+CD4-CCR7+CD45RA+ naive T cells. The source of these receptors is a human donor in good health. Some libraries in this study had Jurkat cell RNA spiked in.

The sample holds many counts of this clonotype. The gene calls are TRBV7-2 and TRBJ2-1; maybe TRBD2 (6 bases). Trimming pared 5 bases from V and 8 bases from J, leaving 19 bases between. The germline CDR1 and CDR2 sequences are SGHTA and FQGNSA. There are 15 residues in the CDR3. In nucleotides, the CDR3 is TGTGCCAGCAGCCCGGAGGGCTACCGTGTCGATGAGCAGTTCTTC. Protein product: CASSPEGYRVDEQFF.

About this clonotype itself: It may be a read error: a sequence one base away is much more abundant. The chain carries TRBV5-6 and TRBJ2-7; perhaps D is TRBD1 or TRBD2 (5 bases each). Germline V gene lookup returns CDR1 SGHDT and CDR2 YYEEEE. V was pared by 3 bases and J by 7 bases, with 17 bases between. This CDR3 has 14 amino acids. The CDR3 is CASSSSGHVREQYF. The CDR3 DNA reads TGTGCCAGCAGCTCCAGCGGACATGTTAGGGAGCAGTACTTC.

Of note for this clonotype: It is likely a read error, because the conserved phenylalanine at the end of the CDR3 is missing. This rearrangement joins TRBV19 to TRBJ2-4, with D hard to call. V lost 3 bases and J lost 3, with 6 bases in between. CDR3 size: 13 residues. In germline, CDR1 is LNHDA, CDR2 SQIVND (reference sequence). The CDR3 region has the DNA TGTGCCAGTAGTATCTACAGCAAAAACATTCAGTACCTC. It yields the protein CASSIYSKNIQYL.